The rows below give T cell receptor beta chains drawn from one sample of a study of T cells in Graves' hyperthyroidism and ophthalmopathy. TCRdb re-called the multiplex PCR reads through MiXCR, storing one row per CDR3 protein. The table records about 640,000 distinct CDR3 sequences, more than 20% of them present only once. The sequenced sample consisted of blood. The receptors derive from a man aged 25-40 years with Graves' ophthalmopathy. CDR3s include the opening cysteine and the closing phenylalanine or tryptophan. The D gene is left open where the match is weak. Clone size appears in some rows only: once, few, many, or a class for an expanded clone.

j_gene	v_gene	d_gene	abundance	CDR3aa	CDR3nt
TRBJ2-5	TRBV5-8	-	few	CASSAGPGEETQYF	TGTGCCAGCAGCGCGGGACCGGGTGAGGAGACCCAGTACTTC
TRBJ2-1	TRBV19	-	few	CASSRNFNEQFF	TGTGCCAGTAGCAGGAATTTCAATGAGCAGTTCTTC
TRBJ2-7	TRBV9	TRBD2	-	CASSVGGGSMDEQYF	TGTGCCAGCAGCGTCGGTGGCGGGAGCATGGACGAGCAGTACTTC
TRBJ2-2	TRBV19	-	few	CASHPGRINTGELFF	TGTGCCAGTCATCCGGGACGGATAAACACCGGGGAGCTGTTTTTT
TRBJ2-1	TRBV10-2	-	-	CASSESAGHVGSEQFF	TGCGCCAGCAGTGAGTCCGCCGGGCACGTGGGCAGTGAGCAGTTCTTC
TRBJ1-5	TRBV30	-	few	CACGHPNQPQHF	TGTGCCTGCGGACACCCCAATCAGCCCCAGCATTTT
TRBJ2-7	TRBV7-9	TRBD1	few	CASSHRGTYEQYF	TGTGCCAGCAGTCACAGGGGAACCTACGAGCAGTACTTC
TRBJ1-1	TRBV19	-	few	CASSTVQWGTEAFF	TGTGCCAGTAGTACGGTTCAGTGGGGCACTGAAGCTTTCTTT
TRBJ2-7	TRBV11-1	-	many	CASSLGRGTVSYEQYF	TGTGCCAGCAGCTTAGGGCGGGGGACAGTTTCCTACGAGCAGTACTTC
TRBJ2-1	TRBV3-1	-	few	CASSQRVIVNEQFF	TGTGCCAGCAGCCAAAGGGTTATTGTCAATGAGCAGTTCTTC
TRBJ2-1	TRBV12-3/TRBV12-4	-	-	CASSLGGHPSSYNEQFF	TGTGCCAGCAGTTTAGGGGGACACCCGAGCTCCTACAATGAGCAGTTCTTC
TRBJ2-7	TRBV7-6	-	-	CASSQGAGSIREQYF	TGTGCCAGCAGCCAGGGAGCAGGGTCTATAAGGGAGCAGTACTTC
TRBJ1-1	TRBV7-9	-	-	CASSLARKGANTEAFF	TGTGCCAGCAGCTTAGCTAGGAAGGGAGCGAACACTGAAGCTTTCTTT
TRBJ1-5	TRBV18	-	few	CASSPGMNQPQHF	TGTGCCAGCTCACCAGGGATGAATCAGCCCCAGCATTTT
TRBJ1-4	TRBV11-2	-	-	CASSLELAERLFF	TGTGCCAGCAGCTTAGAATTGGCTGAAAGACTGTTTTTT
TRBJ2-7	TRBV28	TRBD1	many	CASSSPRDRGGGRTYEQYF	TGTGCCAGCAGTTCCCCCCGGGACAGGGGAGGGGGAAGAACCTACGAGCAGTACTTC
TRBJ1-1	TRBV11-2	-	-	CASSLVSPKGAEAFF	TGTGCCAGCAGCTTGGTCAGCCCGAAGGGAGCTGAAGCTTTCTTT
TRBJ2-3	TRBV7-9	TRBD2	-	CASSRPTSGSITGTDTQYF	TGTGCCAGCAGCCGCCCGACTAGCGGGAGTATTACGGGCACAGATACGCAGTATTTT
TRBJ2-7	TRBV7-9	-	few	CASSLSSADYEQYF	TGTGCCAGCAGCTTAAGTTCGGCTGACTACGAGCAGTACTTC
TRBJ2-2	TRBV24-1	TRBD2	few	CATGGRGSTGELFF	TGTGCCACCGGCGGGAGGGGTTCGACCGGGGAGCTGTTTTTT
TRBJ2-7	TRBV6-1	TRBD1	many	CASSSRPGQGAFYEQYF	TGTGCCAGCAGTTCAAGACCCGGACAGGGGGCTTTCTACGAGCAGTACTTC
TRBJ1-4	TRBV29-1	-	-	CSVSGPTNEKLFF	TGCAGCGTTTCCGGACCAACTAATGAAAAACTGTTTTTT
TRBJ2-1	TRBV5-1	TRBD2	few	CATGGDHNEQFF	TGCGCCACGGGGGGGGACCACAATGAGCAGTTCTTC
TRBJ2-7	TRBV6-2/TRBV6-3	TRBD1	few	CASSYRTGSYEQYF	TGTGCCAGCAGTTATCGGACAGGCTCCTACGAGCAGTACTTC
TRBJ2-4	TRBV3-1	-	-	CASSQDRRLGIQYF	TGTGCCAGCAGCCAAGATCGGCGGCTCGGCATTCAGTACTTC
TRBJ2-7	TRBV28	TRBD2	few	CASTLWGGEGLNEQYF	TGTGCCAGCACCTTATGGGGGGGGGAAGGGTTGAACGAGCAGTACTTC
TRBJ2-7	TRBV3-1	-	-	CASSQQGKTYEQYF	TGTGCCAGCAGCCAGCAGGGTAAGACCTACGAGCAGTACTTC
TRBJ2-1	TRBV7-2	TRBD2	-	CASSPRLAYEQFF	TGTGCCAGCAGCCCGCGACTAGCCTATGAGCAGTTCTTC
TRBJ2-7	TRBV20-1	-	many	CSATPISGGTGYEQYF	TGCAGTGCTACACCCATCTCTGGCGGGACGGGTTACGAGCAGTACTTC
TRBJ2-3	TRBV4-2	TRBD2	few	CASSQEKDGTSGRDTQYF	TGTGCCAGCAGCCAAGAAAAAGATGGGACTAGCGGGAGAGATACGCAGTATTTT
TRBJ1-5	TRBV6-4	-	-	CASRPNFFRTGNFQPQHF	TGTGCCAGCAGACCAAACTTTTTCCGGACCGGTAACTTTCAGCCCCAGCATTTT
TRBJ2-7	TRBV20-1	-	-	CSARGESSYEQYF	TGCAGTGCTAGAGGGGAGAGCTCCTACGAGCAGTACTTC
TRBJ2-1	TRBV4-1	TRBD2	-	CASSQPGGTQLFF	TGCGCCAGCAGCCAACCGGGGGGGACCCAACTGTTCTTC
TRBJ2-3	TRBV6-5	TRBD2	many	CASSYRGTSGADTQYF	TGTGCCAGCAGTTACCGGGGGACTAGCGGAGCAGATACGCAGTATTTT
TRBJ1-2	TRBV29-1	-	-	CSVEHRNGYTF	TGCAGCGTTGAGCACAGGAATGGCTACACCTTC
TRBJ1-1	TRBV6-2/TRBV6-3	-	many	CASSYGRANTEAFF	TGTGCCAGCAGTTACGGCCGGGCGAACACTGAAGCTTTCTTT
TRBJ1-3	TRBV7-9	-	few	CASSPDEFLSGNTIYF	TGTGCCAGCAGCCCGGACGAATTTCTCTCTGGAAACACCATATATTTT
TRBJ1-1	TRBV28	-	many	CASSLYSMNTEAFF	TGTGCCAGCAGTTTATACAGTATGAACACTGAAGCTTTCTTT
TRBJ2-4	TRBV3-1	-	-	CASSTRPTGDIQYF	TGTGCCAGCAGCACCCGACCGACGGGGGACATTCAGTACTTC
TRBJ1-6	TRBV5-8	-	-	CAGSLAAGSPLHF	TGTGCCGGCAGCTTGGCCGCTGGGTCACCCCTCCACTTT
TRBJ2-7	TRBV28	TRBD2	-	CASSPRTSGSWQYF	TGTGCCAGCAGTCCCCGGACTAGCGGGAGCTGGCAGTACTTC
TRBJ2-5	TRBV20-1	-	few	CSARSFQETQYF	TGCAGTGCTAGGTCCTTCCAAGAGACCCAGTACTTC
TRBJ2-1	TRBV7-8	TRBD2	many	CASSYGLAGHNEQFF	TGTGCCAGCAGCTACGGACTAGCGGGACACAATGAGCAGTTCTTC
TRBJ2-3	TRBV9	-	-	CASSGGVVSTDTQYF	TGTGCCAGCAGCGGAGGGGTAGTCAGCACAGATACGCAGTATTTT
TRBJ1-5	TRBV28	TRBD1	few	CASEDRVGQPQHF	TGTGCCAGCGAGGACAGGGTAGGTCAGCCCCAGCATTTT
TRBJ1-2	TRBV6-1	TRBD1	many	CASEGQADGYTF	TGTGCCAGTGAGGGACAGGCGGATGGCTACACCTTC
TRBJ2-7	TRBV5-4	-	-	CASSLGRQRSYEQYF	TGTGCCAGCAGCCTGGGGCGACAGAGGTCCTACGAGCAGTACTTC
TRBJ1-2	TRBV25-1	-	-	CASRDTYGYTF	TGTGCCAGCAGGGATACCTATGGCTACACCTTC
TRBJ1-2	TRBV28	-	-	CASSLWDGYGYTF	TGTGCCAGCAGTTTATGGGATGGCTATGGCTACACCTTC
TRBJ2-3	TRBV6-5	-	-	CASSYATSLPDTQYF	TGTGCCAGCAGTTACGCGACTAGTCTCCCAGATACGCAGTATTTT
TRBJ2-1	TRBV12-3/TRBV12-4	-	-	CASSFGRGVSYNEQFF	TGTGCCAGCAGTTTCGGCCGCGGGGTCTCCTACAATGAGCAGTTCTTC
TRBJ1-2	TRBV24-1	TRBD1	few	CATSPGQGHYTF	TGTGCCACCAGCCCCGGACAGGGCCACTACACCTTC
TRBJ2-7	TRBV20-1	-	many	CSARDSLYEQYF	TGCAGTGCGCGGGACAGTTTATACGAGCAGTACTTC
TRBJ1-2	TRBV2	TRBD1	-	CASSDPGQGRYGYTF	TGTGCCAGCAGTGATCCCGGACAGGGAAGGTATGGCTACACCTTC